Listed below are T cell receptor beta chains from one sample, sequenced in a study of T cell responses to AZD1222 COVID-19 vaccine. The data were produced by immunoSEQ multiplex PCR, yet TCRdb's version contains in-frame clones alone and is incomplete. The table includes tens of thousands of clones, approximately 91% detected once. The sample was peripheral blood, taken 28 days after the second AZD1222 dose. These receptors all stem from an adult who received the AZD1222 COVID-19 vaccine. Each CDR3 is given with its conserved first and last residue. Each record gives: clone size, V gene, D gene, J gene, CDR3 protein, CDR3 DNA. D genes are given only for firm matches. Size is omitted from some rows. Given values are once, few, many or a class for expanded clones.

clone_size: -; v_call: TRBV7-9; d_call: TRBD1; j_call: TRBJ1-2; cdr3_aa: CASSRGTGYGYTF; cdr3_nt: TGTGCCAGCAGCCGCGGGACAGGCTATGGTTACACCTTC
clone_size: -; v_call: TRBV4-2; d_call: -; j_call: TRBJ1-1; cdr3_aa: CASSQDQFSEAFF; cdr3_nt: TGTGCCAGCAGCCAAGACCAGTTCAGTGAAGCTTTCTTT
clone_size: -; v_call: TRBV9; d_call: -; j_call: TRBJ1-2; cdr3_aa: CASSDPLGYTGRFTF; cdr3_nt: TGTGCCAGCAGCGACCCCCTAGGATACACAGGGCGGTTCACCTTC
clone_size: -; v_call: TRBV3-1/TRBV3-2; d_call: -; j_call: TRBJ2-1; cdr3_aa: CASSLLNNEQFF; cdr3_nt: TGTGCCAGCAGCCTACTTAACAATGAGCAGTTCTTC
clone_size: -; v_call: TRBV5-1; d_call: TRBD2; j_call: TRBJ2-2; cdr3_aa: CASSLRSSGDGELFF; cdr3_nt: TGCGCCAGCAGCCTGCGCTCTAGCGGGGACGGGGAGCTGTTTTTT
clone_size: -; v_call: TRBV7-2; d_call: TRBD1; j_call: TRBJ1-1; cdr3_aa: CASSSTGGHTEAFF; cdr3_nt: TGTGCCAGCAGCTCAACAGGGGGCCATACTGAAGCTTTCTTT
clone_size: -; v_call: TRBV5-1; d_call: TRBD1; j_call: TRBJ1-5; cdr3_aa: CASSPGTGPYQPQHF; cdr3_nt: TGCGCCAGCAGCCCAGGGACAGGGCCCTATCAGCCCCAGCATTTT
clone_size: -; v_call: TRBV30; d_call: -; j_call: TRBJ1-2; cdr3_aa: CAWSAGLKYGYTF; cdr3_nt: TGTGCCTGGAGCGCAGGGTTAAAATATGGCTACACCTTC
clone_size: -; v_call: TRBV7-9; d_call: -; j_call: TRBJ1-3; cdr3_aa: CASTGEGLSSGNTIYF; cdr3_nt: TGTGCCAGCACCGGAGAGGGACTCAGCTCTGGAAACACCATATATTTT
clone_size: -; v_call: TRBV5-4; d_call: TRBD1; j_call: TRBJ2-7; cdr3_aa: CASSVTGGKNEQYF; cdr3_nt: TGTGCCAGCAGCGTGACAGGGGGGAAAAACGAGCAGTACTTC
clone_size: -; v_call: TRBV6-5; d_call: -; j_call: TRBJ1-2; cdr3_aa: CAIKTDSYYGYTF; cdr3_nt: TGTGCCATCAAGACGGACAGCTACTATGGCTACACCTTC
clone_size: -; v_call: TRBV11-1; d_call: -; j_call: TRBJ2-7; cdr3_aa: CASSLRDGYEQYF; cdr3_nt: TGTGCCAGCAGCTTACGGGACGGCTACGAGCAGTACTTC
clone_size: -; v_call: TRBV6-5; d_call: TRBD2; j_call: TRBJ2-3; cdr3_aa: CASRATSGRTNTQYF; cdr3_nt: TGTGCCAGTCGAGCCACTAGCGGGAGGACGAATACGCAGTATTTT
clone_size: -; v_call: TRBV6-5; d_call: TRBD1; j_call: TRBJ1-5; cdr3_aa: CASVDRGRGRQPQHF; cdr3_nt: TGTGCCAGCGTGGACAGGGGGAGAGGGCGACAGCCCCAGCATTTT
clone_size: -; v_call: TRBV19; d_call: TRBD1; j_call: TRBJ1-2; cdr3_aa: CATTGTGGAGYGYTF; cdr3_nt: TGTGCCACCACCGGGACAGGGGGCGCGGGGTATGGCTACACCTTC
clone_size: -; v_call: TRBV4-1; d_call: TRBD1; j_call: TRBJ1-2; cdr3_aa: CASSQGTDRGLYGYTF; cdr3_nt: TGCGCCAGCAGCCAGGGGACGGACAGGGGACTCTATGGCTACACCTTC
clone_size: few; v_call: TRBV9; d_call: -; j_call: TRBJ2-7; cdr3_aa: CASSAQLTVGSGILYF; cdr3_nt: -
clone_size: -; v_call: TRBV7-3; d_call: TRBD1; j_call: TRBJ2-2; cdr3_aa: CASRGPGQGTNTGELFF; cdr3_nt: TGTGCCAGCAGGGGCCCGGGACAGGGGACGAACACCGGGGAGCTGTTTTTT
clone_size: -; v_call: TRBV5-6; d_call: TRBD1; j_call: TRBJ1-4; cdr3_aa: CASSPSTGANEKLFF; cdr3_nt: TGTGCCAGCAGCCCCAGTACAGGGGCTAATGAAAAACTGTTTTTT
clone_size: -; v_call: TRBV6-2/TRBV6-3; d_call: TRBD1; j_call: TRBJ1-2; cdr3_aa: CASSYRQGAGQGYTF; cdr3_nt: TGTGCCAGCAGTTATCGGCAGGGGGCCGGTCAGGGCTACACCTTC
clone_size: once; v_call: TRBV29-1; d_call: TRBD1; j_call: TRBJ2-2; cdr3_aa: CSVSDRADTGELFF; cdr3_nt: TGCAGCGTCTCCGACAGGGCGGACACCGGGGAGCTGTTTTTT
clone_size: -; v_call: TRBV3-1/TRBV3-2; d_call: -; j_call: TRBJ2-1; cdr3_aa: CASSPGNEQFF; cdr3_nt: TGTGCCAGCAGCCCCGGGAATGAGCAGTTCTTC
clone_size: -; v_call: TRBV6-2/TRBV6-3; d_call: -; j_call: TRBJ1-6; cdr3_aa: CASSWRQDTSYNSPLHF; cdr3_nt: TGTGCCAGCAGTTGGCGACAGGACACCTCCTATAATTCACCCCTCCACTTT
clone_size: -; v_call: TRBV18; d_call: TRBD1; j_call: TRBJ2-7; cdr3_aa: CASSPPGTANSYEQYF; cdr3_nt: TGTGCCAGCTCACCACCCGGGACAGCAAATTCCTACGAGCAGTACTTC
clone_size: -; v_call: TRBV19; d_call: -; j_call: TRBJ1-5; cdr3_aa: CASRSQGLANQPQHF; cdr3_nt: TGTGCCAGTAGATCACAGGGTTTAGCCAATCAGCCCCAGCATTTT
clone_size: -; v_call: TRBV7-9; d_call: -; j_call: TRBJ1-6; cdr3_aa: CASSLVIGDNSPLHF; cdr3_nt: TGTGCCAGCAGCTTAGTAATCGGGGATAATTCACCCCTCCACTTT
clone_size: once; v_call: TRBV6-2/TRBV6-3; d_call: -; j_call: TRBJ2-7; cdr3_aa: CASSTWDHEQYF; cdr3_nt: TGTGCCAGCAGTACCTGGGACCACGAGCAGTACTTC
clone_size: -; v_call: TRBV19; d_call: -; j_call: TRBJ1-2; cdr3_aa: CASSSPGASGGYTF; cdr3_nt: TGTGCCAGTAGTTCTCCCGGGGCCTCCGGTGGCTACACCTTC
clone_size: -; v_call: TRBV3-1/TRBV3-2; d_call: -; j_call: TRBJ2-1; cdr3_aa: CASSHNRFYNEQFF; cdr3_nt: TGTGCCAGCAGCCACAACAGGTTCTACAATGAGCAGTTCTTC
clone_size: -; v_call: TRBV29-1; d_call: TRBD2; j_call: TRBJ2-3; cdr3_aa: CSVEVGGGTDTQYF; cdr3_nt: TGCAGCGTTGAAGTTGGGGGGGGCACAGATACGCAGTATTTT